This T cell receptor beta chain was sequenced for a study of T cells in Graves' hyperthyroidism and ophthalmopathy. General study findings and limits: Clonotypes that were expanded in thyroid above 0.001 mostly appeared in blood too. Stable hyperthyroidism was separated from ophthalmopathy by a model based on 13 V-J features.

This clonotype was recorded a few times. Its antigen is not known. RNA transcripts gave rise to amplified TCR beta CDR3 regions. HTBI primers were employed in a first-round RT-PCR of the TCR CDR3. TCRdb fed the multiplex PCR reads into MiXCR, producing one record per CDR3 protein. The table lists about 560,000 distinct CDR3 sequences, roughly 17% of them singletons, with around 18% in the top ten. Trimming took 1 base from V and 2 from J, leaving 9 bases between them. The CDR3 contains 15 residues. When ophthalmopathy did not progress within 18 months, Graves' hyperthyroidism was considered stable. Sequencing input: blood. V is TRBV12-3 or TRBV12-4 and J is TRBJ2-1; no clear D. This TCR was sampled from a woman aged 18-30 years with Graves' hyperthyroidism. Written as DNA, the CDR3 is TGTGCCAGCAGTTTAGTACAGACCCCCTACAATGAGCAGTTCTTC. Protein product: CASSLVQTPYNEQFF.